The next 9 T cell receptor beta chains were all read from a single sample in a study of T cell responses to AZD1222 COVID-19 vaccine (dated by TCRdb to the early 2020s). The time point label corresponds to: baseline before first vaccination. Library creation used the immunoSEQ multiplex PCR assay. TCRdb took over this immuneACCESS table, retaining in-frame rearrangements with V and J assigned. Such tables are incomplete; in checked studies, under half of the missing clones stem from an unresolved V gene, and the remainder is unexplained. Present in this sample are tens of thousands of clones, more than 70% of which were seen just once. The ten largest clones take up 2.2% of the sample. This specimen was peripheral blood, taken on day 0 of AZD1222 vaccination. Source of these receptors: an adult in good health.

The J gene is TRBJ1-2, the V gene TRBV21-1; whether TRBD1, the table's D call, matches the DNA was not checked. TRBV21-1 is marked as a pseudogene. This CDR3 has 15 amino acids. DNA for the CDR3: TGTGCCAGCAATATGGCTGACAGGGCGCGCTATGGCTACACCTTC. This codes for CASNMADRARYGYTF.

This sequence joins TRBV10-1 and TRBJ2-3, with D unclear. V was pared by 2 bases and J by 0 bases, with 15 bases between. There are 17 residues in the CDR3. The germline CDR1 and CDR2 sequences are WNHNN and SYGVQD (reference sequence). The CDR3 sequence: CASSERAGYSSTDTQYF. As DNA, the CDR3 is TGCGCCAGCAGTGAGAGGGCAGGATATTCTAGCACAGATACGCAGTATTTT.

The CDR3 nucleotides are TGCAGTGCTAGTAGCGGGGGCTACACCTTC. Translating gives CSASSGGYTF. The chain uses TRBV20-1 and TRBJ1-2, with D hard to call. This CDR3 is built from 10 residues. Trimming took off 3 bases at V and 8 bases at J, with 7 bases between the two ends. Germline CDR1 reads DFQATT; CDR2 reads SNEGSKA (reference sequence).

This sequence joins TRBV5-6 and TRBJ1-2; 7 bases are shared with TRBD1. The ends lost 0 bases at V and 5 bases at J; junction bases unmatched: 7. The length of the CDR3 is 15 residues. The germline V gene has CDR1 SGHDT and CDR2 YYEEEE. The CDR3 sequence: CASSLGPGGSYGYTF. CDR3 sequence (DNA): TGTGCCAGCAGCTTGGGGCCAGGGGGTTCTTATGGCTACACCTTC.

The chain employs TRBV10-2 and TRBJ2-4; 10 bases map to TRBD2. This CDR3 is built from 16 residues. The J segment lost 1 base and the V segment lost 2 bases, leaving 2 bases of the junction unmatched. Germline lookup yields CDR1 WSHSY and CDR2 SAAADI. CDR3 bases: TGCGCCAGCAGTGAGCTTAGCGGGGGGGCCAAAAACATTCAGTACTTC. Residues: CASSELSGGAKNIQYF.

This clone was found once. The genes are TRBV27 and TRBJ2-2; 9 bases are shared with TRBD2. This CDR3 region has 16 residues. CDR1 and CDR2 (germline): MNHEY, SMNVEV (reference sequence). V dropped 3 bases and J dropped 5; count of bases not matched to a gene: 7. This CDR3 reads CASSLRSGGSTGELFF. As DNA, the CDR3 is TGTGCCAGCAGTTTGCGGAGCGGGGGGTCGACCGGGGAGCTGTTTTTT.

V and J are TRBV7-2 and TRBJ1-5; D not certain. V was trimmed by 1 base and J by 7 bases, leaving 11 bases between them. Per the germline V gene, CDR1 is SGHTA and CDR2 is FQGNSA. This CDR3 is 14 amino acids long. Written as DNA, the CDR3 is TGTGCCAGCAGCTTAGAGAGGCTAGGCCAGCCCCAGCATTTT. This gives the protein CASSLERLGQPQHF.

The DNA of the CDR3 is TGCGCCAGCAGCCAGGATAAGACAGGGGGCATCATGACCGGGGAGCTGTTTTTT. It codes for CASSQDKTGGIMTGELFF. J is TRBJ2-2 and V is TRBV4-3; 10 bases match TRBD1. The CDR3 length is 18 residues. The ends lost 3 bases at V and 5 bases at J; junction bases unmatched: 12. CDR1 LGHNA and CDR2 YSLEER come from the germline V gene.

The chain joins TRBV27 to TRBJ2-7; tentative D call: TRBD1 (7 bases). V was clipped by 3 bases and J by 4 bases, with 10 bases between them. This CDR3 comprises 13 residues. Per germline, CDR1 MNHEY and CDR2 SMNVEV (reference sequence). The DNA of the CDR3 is TGTGCCAGCAGTTTGCAGGGGGGTTACGAGCAGTACTTC. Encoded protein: CASSLQGGYEQYF.